A selection of T cell receptor beta chains follows, all from one sample in a study of blood T cell repertoires in COVID-19. The protocol was immunoSEQ multiplex PCR, while the TCRdb copy is restricted to in-frame clones and leaves out a portion. The sample has fewer than 35,000 clones, 85% to 90% seen once; the top ten hold 4.9%. Sequenced sample: peripheral blood. The receptors here all came from a man between 65 and 79 years old with active COVID-19. Each CDR3 is given with its conserved first and last residue. D genes are given only for firm matches. Clone size appears in some rows only: once, few, many, or a class for an expanded clone.

abundance	v_gene	j_gene	d_gene	CDR3aa	CDR3nt
once	TRBV5-1	TRBJ2-3	NA	CASSSAGAPGDTQYF	TGCGCCAGCAGCTCTGCGGGGGCCCCAGGGGATACGCAGTATTTT
few	TRBV9	TRBJ2-3	NA	CASSESVTDTQYF	TGTGCCAGCAGCGAGAGTGTCACAGATACGCAGTATTTT
once	TRBV9	TRBJ2-2	TRBD1	CASSVEQGATGELFF	TGTGCCAGCAGCGTAGAGCAGGGGGCGACGGGGGAGCTGTTTTTT
NA	TRBV6-2/TRBV6-3	TRBJ1-3	TRBD1	CASSTGTGWSGNTIYF	TGTGCCAGCAGCACCGGGACAGGATGGTCTGGAAACACCATATATTTT
NA	TRBV2	TRBJ2-3	TRBD1	CASRRDRGSTDTQYF	TGTGCCAGCAGAAGGGACAGGGGTAGCACAGATACGCAGTATTTT
NA	TRBV5-5	TRBJ1-6	TRBD1	CASSSTGWESPLHF	TGTGCCAGCAGCTCGACAGGGTGGGAGTCACCCCTCCACTTT
NA	TRBV7-9	TRBJ1-5	TRBD1	CASSRQGNQPQHF	TGTGCCAGCAGCCGACAGGGAAATCAGCCCCAGCATTTT
NA	TRBV6-2/TRBV6-3	TRBJ2-7	NA	CASSYTEGRNEQYF	TGTGCCAGCAGTTATACCGAGGGTCGGAACGAGCAGTACTTC
NA	TRBV5-4	TRBJ2-3	TRBD1	CASSLLGGKADTQYF	TGTGCCAGCAGCCTTCTAGGGGGCAAGGCAGATACGCAGTATTTT
NA	TRBV4-3	TRBJ1-2	TRBD1	CASSPLKGAGYGYTF	TGCGCCAGCAGCCCCCTGAAGGGGGCAGGATATGGCTACACCTTC
few	TRBV5-6	TRBJ1-5	TRBD1	CASSSTGGGGQPQHF	TGTGCCAGCAGCTCGACAGGGGGCGGAGGTCAGCCCCAGCATTTT
NA	TRBV7-2	TRBJ1-1	NA	CASSPSGGMGITEAFF	TGTGCCAGCAGCCCGAGTGGAGGGATGGGGATCACTGAAGCTTTCTTT
NA	TRBV24-1	TRBJ2-1	TRBD2	CATSARKGGLADNNEQFF	TGTGCCACCAGTGCCCGGAAGGGGGGACTAGCGGACAACAATGAGCAGTTCTTC
NA	TRBV7-2	TRBJ2-2	NA	CASGLRRGNTGELFF	TGTGCCAGCGGGCTTCGGAGGGGGAACACCGGGGAGCTGTTTTTT
NA	TRBV7-8	TRBJ2-3	NA	CASSSDIYPTDTQYF	TGTGCCAGCAGCTCCGACATCTACCCCACAGATACGCAGTATTTT
NA	TRBV28	TRBJ2-7	TRBD1	CASSFPATGGSYEQYF	TGTGCCAGCAGTTTCCCCGCGACAGGGGGATCCTACGAGCAGTACTTC
NA	TRBV19	TRBJ2-1	TRBD2	CASSPRRSGHNEQFF	TGTGCCAGCTCCCCCAGGCGTAGCGGGCACAATGAGCAGTTCTTC
NA	TRBV12-3/TRBV12-4	TRBJ2-5	NA	CASSLGRETQYF	TGTGCCAGCAGTTTAGGTCGTGAGACCCAGTACTTC
few	TRBV9	TRBJ1-3	NA	CASSVGLADTIYF	TGTGCCAGCAGCGTAGGCCTGGCAGACACCATATATTTT
NA	TRBV5-4	TRBJ2-3	TRBD2	CASSLRLAGGTDTQYF	TGTGCCAGCAGCTTGCGGCTAGCGGGGGGCACAGATACGCAGTATTTT
NA	TRBV3-1/TRBV3-2	TRBJ1-2	NA	CASSQDLITEDYGYTF	TGTGCCAGCAGCCAAGATCTAATTACAGAAGACTATGGCTACACCTTC
NA	TRBV18	TRBJ2-4	NA	CASSPTPIARKYF	TGTGCCAGCTCACCAACACCCATCGCCAGAAAATACTTC
NA	TRBV9	TRBJ2-5	TRBD1	CASSVEGAAETQYF	TGTGCCAGCAGCGTAGAGGGGGCGGCGGAGACCCAGTACTTC
NA	TRBV3-1/TRBV3-2	TRBJ1-1	TRBD1	CASSKRGVTGGTEAFF	TGTGCCAGCAGCAAACGTGGGGTCACAGGGGGCACTGAAGCTTTCTTT
NA	TRBV7-2	TRBJ2-2	NA	CASSLGIGSITGELFF	TGTGCCAGCAGCTTAGGGATAGGGAGCATAACCGGGGAGCTGTTTTTT
NA	TRBV18	TRBJ2-3	NA	CASSPVSGGARDTQYF	TGTGCCAGCTCACCGGTGAGTGGAGGGGCGAGAGATACGCAGTATTTT
once	TRBV19	TRBJ2-1	TRBD2	CASTRGGGEYSLYNEQFF	TGTGCCAGCACCCGGGGCGGGGGGGAATACTCGCTCTACAATGAGCAGTTCTTC
NA	TRBV20-1	TRBJ2-7	TRBD1	CSASREPGQGRNEQYF	TGCAGTGCTAGTAGGGAGCCTGGACAGGGGAGGAACGAGCAGTACTTC
NA	TRBV5-1	TRBJ1-2	TRBD1	CASSSDREYTF	TGCGCCAGCAGCTCCGACAGGGAATACACCTTC
NA	TRBV7-6	TRBJ2-7	TRBD2	CASSDGGAISSYEQYF	TGTGCCAGCAGCGACGGGGGGGCCATTAGCTCCTACGAGCAGTACTTC
NA	TRBV5-5	TRBJ2-7	NA	CASSLAGRVALSYEQYF	TGTGCCAGCAGCTTGGCGGGGAGAGTCGCCCTCTCCTACGAGCAGTACTTC